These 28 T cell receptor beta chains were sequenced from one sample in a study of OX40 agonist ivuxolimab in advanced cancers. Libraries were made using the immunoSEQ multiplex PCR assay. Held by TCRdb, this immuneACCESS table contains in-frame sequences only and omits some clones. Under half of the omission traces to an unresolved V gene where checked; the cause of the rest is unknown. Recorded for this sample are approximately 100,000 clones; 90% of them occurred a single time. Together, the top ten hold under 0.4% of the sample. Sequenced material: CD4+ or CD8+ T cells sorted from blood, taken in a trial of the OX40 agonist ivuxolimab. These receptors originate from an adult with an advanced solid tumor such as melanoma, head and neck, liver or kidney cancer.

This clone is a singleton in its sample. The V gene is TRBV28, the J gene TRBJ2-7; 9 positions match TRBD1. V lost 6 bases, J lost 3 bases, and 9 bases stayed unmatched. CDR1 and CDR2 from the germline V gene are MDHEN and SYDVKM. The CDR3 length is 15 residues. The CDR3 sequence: CASRTSGQGNYEQYF. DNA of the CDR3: TGTGCCAGCAGAACATCGGGACAGGGCAACTACGAGCAGTACTTC.

For the CDR3, the DNA is TGTGCAAGTCGCCACGGGACTGTTGAAAAACTGTTTTTT. Its translation is CASRHGTVEKLFF. The chain is built from TRBV12-2 and TRBJ1-4. TRBV12-2 is given as a pseudogene. This CDR3 region has 13 residues.

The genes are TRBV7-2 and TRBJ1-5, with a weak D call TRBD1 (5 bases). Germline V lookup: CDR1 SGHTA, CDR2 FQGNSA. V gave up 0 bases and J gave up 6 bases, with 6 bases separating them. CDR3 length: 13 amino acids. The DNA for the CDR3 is TGTGCCAGCAGCTTAGCCAGGGCTCAGCCCCAGCATTTT. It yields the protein CASSLARAQPQHF. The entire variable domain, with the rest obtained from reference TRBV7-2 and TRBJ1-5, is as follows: GAGVSQSPSNKVTEKGKDVELRCDPISGHTALYWYRQSLGQGLEFLIYFQGNSAPDKSGLPSDRFSAERTGGSVSTLTIQRTQQEDSAVYLCASSLARAQPQHFGDGTRLSIL.

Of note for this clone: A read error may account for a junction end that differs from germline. This CDR3 reads CASSLDGSYEQYF. The CDR3 nucleotides are TGCGCCAGCAGTTTGGACGGCTCCTACGAGCAGTACTTC. The genes are TRBV5-1 and TRBJ2-5; D is unclear. The J call may be incorrect, as the DNA end agrees better with TRBJ2-7. Per germline, CDR1 SGHRS and CDR2 YFSETQ. The CDR3 loop spans 13 amino acids.

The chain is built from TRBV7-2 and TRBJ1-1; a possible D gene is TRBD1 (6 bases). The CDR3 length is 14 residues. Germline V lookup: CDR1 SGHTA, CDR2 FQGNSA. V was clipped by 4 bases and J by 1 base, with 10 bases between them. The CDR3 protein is CASSSTQGNTEAFF. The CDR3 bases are TGTGCCAGCAGCTCCACACAGGGGAACACTGAAGCTTTCTTT.

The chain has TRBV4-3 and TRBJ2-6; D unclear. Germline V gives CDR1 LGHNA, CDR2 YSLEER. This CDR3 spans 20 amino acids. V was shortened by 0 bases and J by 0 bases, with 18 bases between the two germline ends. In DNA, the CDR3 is TGCGCCAGCAGCCAAGACATCAGATACGCAGCAGGCTCTGGGGCCAACGTCCTGACTTTC. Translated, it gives CASSQDIRYAAGSGANVLTF.

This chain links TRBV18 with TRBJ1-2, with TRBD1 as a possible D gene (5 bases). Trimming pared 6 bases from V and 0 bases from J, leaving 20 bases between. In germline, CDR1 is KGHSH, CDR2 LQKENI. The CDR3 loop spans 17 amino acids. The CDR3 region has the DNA TGTGCCAGCTCCCCTTCGGGACTTATGAGAACTAACTATGGCTACACCTTC. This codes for CASSPSGLMRTNYGYTF.

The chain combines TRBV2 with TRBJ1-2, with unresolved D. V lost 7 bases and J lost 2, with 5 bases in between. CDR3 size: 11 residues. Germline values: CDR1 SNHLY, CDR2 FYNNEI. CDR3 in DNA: TGTGCCAGCACTGGGAACTATGGCTACACCTTC. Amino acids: CASTGNYGYTF.

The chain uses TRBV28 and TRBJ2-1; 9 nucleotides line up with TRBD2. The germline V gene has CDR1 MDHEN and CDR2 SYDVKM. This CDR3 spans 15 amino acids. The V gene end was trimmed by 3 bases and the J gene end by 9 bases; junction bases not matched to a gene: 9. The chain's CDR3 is CASSFGGRAFGEQFF. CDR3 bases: TGTGCCAGCAGTTTTGGCGGGAGGGCCTTCGGTGAGCAGTTCTTC.

DNA of the CDR3: TGTGCCAGCAGTGAAGAATGGACAGGGGGAGAGACCCAGTACTTC. Translation: CASSEEWTGGETQYF. The rearrangement links TRBV2 to TRBJ2-5, with TRBD1 matching 10 bases. The CDR3 is made up of 15 amino acids. The germline gives CDR1 SNHLY, CDR2 FYNNEI. Trimming removed 1 base from V and 4 bases from J; junction bases left unmatched: 3. The entire variable domain, with the rest obtained from reference TRBV2 and TRBJ2-5, is as follows: EPEVTQTPSHQVTQMGQEVILRCVPISNHLYFYWYRQILGQKVEFLVSFYNNEISEKSEIFDDQFSVERPDGSNFTLKIRSTKLEDSAMYFCASSEEWTGGETQYFGPGTRLLVL.

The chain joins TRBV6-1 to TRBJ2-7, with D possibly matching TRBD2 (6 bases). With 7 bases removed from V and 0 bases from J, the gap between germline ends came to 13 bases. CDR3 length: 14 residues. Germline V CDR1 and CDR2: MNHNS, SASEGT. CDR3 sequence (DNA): TGTGCCAGCATATCCCGGGACTTCTCCTACGAGCAGTACTTC. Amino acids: CASISRDFSYEQYF.

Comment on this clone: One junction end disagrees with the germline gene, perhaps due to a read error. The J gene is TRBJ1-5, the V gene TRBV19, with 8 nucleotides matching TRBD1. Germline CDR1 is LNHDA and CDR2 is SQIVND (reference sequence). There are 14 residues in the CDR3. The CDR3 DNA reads TGTGCCAGTAGTAACTCAGGGGGCAACCAGCCCCAGCATTTT. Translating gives CASSNSGGNQPQHF.

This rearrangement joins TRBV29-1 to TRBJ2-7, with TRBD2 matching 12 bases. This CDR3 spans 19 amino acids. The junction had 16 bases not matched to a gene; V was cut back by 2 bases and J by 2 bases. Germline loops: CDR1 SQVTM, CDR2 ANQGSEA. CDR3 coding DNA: TGCAGCGTTGAATTTATGACTAGCGGGAGTGGGGTCACGGCCTACGAGCAGTACTTC. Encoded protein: CSVEFMTSGSGVTAYEQYF.

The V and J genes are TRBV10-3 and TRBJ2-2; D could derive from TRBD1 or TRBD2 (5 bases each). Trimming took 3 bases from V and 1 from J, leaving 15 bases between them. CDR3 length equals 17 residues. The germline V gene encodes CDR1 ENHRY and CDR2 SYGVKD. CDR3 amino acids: CAISDSGPGKNTGELFF. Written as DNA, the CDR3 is TGTGCCATCAGTGACTCGGGACCTGGCAAGAACACCGGGGAGCTGTTTTTT.

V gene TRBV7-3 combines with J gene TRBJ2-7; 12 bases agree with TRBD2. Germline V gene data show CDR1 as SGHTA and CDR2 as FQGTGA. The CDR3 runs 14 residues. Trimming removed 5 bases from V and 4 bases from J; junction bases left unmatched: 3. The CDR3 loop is CASSPTSGSYEQYF. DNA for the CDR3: TGTGCCAGCAGCCCGACTAGCGGGAGTTACGAGCAGTACTTC.

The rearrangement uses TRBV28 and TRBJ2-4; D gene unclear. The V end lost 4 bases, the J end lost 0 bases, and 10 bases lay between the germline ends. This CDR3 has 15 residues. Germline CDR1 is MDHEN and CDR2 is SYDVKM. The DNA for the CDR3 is TGTGCCAGCAGTTCACCCACAGTAGCCAAAAACATTCAGTACTTC. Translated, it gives CASSSPTVAKNIQYF.

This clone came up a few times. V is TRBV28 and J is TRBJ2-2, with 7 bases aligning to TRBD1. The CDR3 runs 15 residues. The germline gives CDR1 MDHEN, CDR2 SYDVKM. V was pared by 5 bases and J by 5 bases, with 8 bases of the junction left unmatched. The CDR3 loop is CASSPGQVGTGELFF. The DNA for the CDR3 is TGTGCCAGCAGTCCAGGACAGGTGGGGACCGGGGAGCTGTTTTTT.

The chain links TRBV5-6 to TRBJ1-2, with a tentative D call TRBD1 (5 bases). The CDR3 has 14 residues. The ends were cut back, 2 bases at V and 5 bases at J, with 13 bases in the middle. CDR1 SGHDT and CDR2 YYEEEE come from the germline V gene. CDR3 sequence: CASSFFSGLYGYTF. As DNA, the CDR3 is TGTGCCAGCAGCTTTTTTTCAGGGTTATATGGCTACACCTTC.

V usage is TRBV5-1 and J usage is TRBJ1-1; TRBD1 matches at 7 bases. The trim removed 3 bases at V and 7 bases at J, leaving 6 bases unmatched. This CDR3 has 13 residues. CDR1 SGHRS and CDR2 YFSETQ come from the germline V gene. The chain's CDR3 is CASSYGTASEAFF. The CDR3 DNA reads TGCGCCAGCAGCTACGGGACAGCCAGTGAAGCTTTCTTT.

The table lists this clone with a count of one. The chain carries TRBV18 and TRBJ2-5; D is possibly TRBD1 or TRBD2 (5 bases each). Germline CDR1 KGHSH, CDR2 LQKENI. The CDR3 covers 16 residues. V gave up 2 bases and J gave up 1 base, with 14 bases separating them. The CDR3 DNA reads TGTGCCAGCTCACCAAGTATGGTGGGGGTCCAAGAGACCCAGTACTTC. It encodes CASSPSMVGVQETQYF.

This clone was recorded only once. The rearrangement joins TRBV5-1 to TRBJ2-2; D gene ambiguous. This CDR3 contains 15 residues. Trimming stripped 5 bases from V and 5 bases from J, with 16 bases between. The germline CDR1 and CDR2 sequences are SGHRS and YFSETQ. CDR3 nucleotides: TGCGCCAGCAGGGACCAACCGATTTCAACCGGGGAGCTGTTTTTT. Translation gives CASRDQPISTGELFF.

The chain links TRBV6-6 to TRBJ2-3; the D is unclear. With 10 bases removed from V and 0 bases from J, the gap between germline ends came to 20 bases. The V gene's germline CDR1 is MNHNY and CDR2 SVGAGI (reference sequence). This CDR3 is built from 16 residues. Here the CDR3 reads CATIPQAGTSTDTQYF. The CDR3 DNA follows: TGTGCCACCATCCCTCAGGCTGGAACTAGCACAGATACGCAGTATTTT.

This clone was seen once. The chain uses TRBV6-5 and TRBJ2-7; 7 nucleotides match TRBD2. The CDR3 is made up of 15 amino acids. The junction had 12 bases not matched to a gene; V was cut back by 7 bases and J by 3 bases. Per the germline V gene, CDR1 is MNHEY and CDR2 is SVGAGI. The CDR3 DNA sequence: TGTGCCAGCAAATCCGGCCCGACGGGGGGCTACGAGCAGTACTTC. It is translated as CASKSGPTGGYEQYF.

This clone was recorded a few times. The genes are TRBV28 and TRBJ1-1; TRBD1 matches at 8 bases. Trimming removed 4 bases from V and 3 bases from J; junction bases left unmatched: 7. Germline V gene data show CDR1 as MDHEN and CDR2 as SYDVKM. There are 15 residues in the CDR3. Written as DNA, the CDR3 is TGTGCCAGCAGTTCCATCAGGGGGCTCGACACTGAAGCTTTCTTT. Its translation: CASSSIRGLDTEAFF.

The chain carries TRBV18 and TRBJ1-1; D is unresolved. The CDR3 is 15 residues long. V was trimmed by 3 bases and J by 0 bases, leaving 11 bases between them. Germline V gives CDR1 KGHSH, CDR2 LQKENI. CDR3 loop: CASSPAVGMNTEAFF. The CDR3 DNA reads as TGTGCCAGCTCACCCGCAGTGGGAATGAACACTGAAGCTTTCTTT.

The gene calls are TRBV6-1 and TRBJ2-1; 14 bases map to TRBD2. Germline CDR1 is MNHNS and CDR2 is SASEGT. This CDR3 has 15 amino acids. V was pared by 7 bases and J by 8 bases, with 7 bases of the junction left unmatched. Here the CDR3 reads CASTGTSGRGDEQFF. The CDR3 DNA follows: TGTGCCAGCACCGGGACTAGCGGGAGAGGTGATGAGCAGTTCTTC.

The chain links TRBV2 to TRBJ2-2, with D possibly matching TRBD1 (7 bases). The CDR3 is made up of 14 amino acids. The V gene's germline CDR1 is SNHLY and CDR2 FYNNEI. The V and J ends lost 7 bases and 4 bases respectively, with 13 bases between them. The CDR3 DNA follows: TGTGCCAGCAACCGACAGGGAGGCACCGGGGAGCTGTTTTTT. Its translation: CASNRQGGTGELFF.

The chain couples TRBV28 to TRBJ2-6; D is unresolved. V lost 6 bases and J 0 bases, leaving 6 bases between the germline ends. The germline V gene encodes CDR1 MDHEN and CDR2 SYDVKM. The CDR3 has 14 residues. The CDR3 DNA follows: TGTGCCAGCAGCACAGACTCTGGGGCCAACGTCCTGACTTTC. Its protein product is CASSTDSGANVLTF.